Listed below are T cell receptor beta chains from one sample, sequenced in a study of cytomegalovirus exposure and HLA in healthy donors. Clones were sequenced by immunoSEQ multiplex PCR, and TCRdb holds only the in-frame ones, with some missing. The data contain approximately 150,000 clones, approximately 79% of them singletons. The sample comprised PBMCs. The receptor source for this set is a woman aged 25-40 years in good health and CMV-seronegative. Both conserved end residues are part of each CDR3. The order of the fields is J gene, CDR3 length, clone size, D gene, V gene, CDR3 protein, CDR3 DNA. The D gene is left open where the match is weak. Clone size is stated in some rows and not others, as once, few, many or a class when expanded.

TRBJ2-1 | 15 | - | TRBD2 | TRBV9 | CASSVALGGLDEQFF | TGTGCCAGCAGCGTAGCTCTGGGGGGGTTAGATGAGCAGTTCTTC
TRBJ2-7 | 17 | - | - | TRBV4-1 | CASSFSRLGTLDYEQYF | TGCGCCAGCAGTTTCTCGAGGCTCGGGACACTCGATTACGAGCAGTACTTC
TRBJ1-5 | 16 | - | TRBD1 | TRBV30 | CAWSSRGQEFNQPQHF | TGTGCCTGGAGTTCCCGAGGACAGGAATTCAATCAGCCCCAGCATTTT
TRBJ2-7 | 16 | - | - | TRBV4-3 | CASSQELGHPQYEQYF | TGCGCCAGCAGCCAAGAGTTGGGACACCCCCAATACGAGCAGTACTTC
TRBJ1-1 | 15 | few | - | TRBV5-1 | CASSLATGMGTEAFF | TGCGCCAGCAGCTTGGCCACAGGGATGGGCACTGAAGCTTTCTTT
TRBJ1-4 | 15 | - | TRBD1 | TRBV19 | CASSEGGGQDEKLFF | TGTGCCAGTAGTGAGGGTGGGGGACAGGATGAAAAACTGTTTTTT
TRBJ2-5 | 15 | - | - | TRBV30 | CAWAPGLAPLETQYF | TGTGCCTGGGCCCCGGGCCTAGCGCCACTTGAGACCCAGTACTTC
TRBJ2-5 | 14 | - | TRBD2 | TRBV5-1 | CASSLTSGGALQYF | TGCGCCAGCAGCCTTACTAGCGGGGGGGCCCTGCAGTACTTC
TRBJ1-5 | 16 | - | - | TRBV7-3 | CSSSCPTGLNRQPQHF | TGTTCCAGCAGCTGCCCTACAGGGTTGAATCGTCAGCCCCAGCATTTT
TRBJ1-1 | 15 | - | TRBD1 | TRBV6-6 | CASSYSVGQGCEAFF | TGTGCCAGCAGTTACTCGGTGGGACAGGGGTGTGAAGCTTTCTTT
TRBJ1-2 | 11 | - | - | TRBV7-2 | CASSFIYGYTF | TGTGCCAGCAGCTTCATCTATGGCTACACCTTC
TRBJ1-5 | 14 | - | - | TRBV6-6 | CASSWDTGDQPQHF | TGTGCCAGCAGTTGGGACACTGGGGATCAGCCCCAGCATTTT
TRBJ2-7 | 15 | - | TRBD1 | TRBV5-1 | CASSVDRASSYEQYF | TGCGCCAGCAGCGTTGACAGGGCCAGCTCCTACGAGCAGTACTTC
TRBJ1-1 | 15 | - | - | TRBV4-1 | CASSREQISFTEAFF | TGCGCCAGCAGCCGAGAACAGATATCCTTCACTGAAGCTTTCTTT
TRBJ2-7 | 14 | - | TRBD2 | TRBV7-2 | CASSLGGGSYEQYF | TGTGCCAGCAGCTTAGGCGGCGGGAGCTACGAGCAGTACTTC
TRBJ2-2 | 14 | once | - | TRBV7-9 | CSSSLVLRTGELFF | TGTTCCAGCAGCTTAGTACTTCGCACCGGGGAGCTGTTTTTT
TRBJ2-1 | 17 | - | TRBD2 | TRBV11-2 | CASSLVRRLAGRNEQFF | TGTGCCAGCAGCTTAGTGCGTAGACTAGCGGGTCGAAATGAGCAGTTCTTC
TRBJ1-5 | 16 | - | TRBD1 | TRBV5-1 | CASSPYPGTGSWPQHF | TGCGCCAGCAGCCCATACCCCGGGACAGGAAGTTGGCCCCAGCATTTT
TRBJ1-5 | 13 | - | - | TRBV7-2 | CASSLAQGQPQHF | TGTGCCAGCAGCTTAGCGCAGGGTCAGCCCCAGCATTTT
TRBJ2-3 | 15 | - | - | TRBV5-1 | CASSFRGSGTDTQYF | TGCGCCAGCAGCTTTCGGGGGAGCGGGACAGATACGCAGTATTTT
TRBJ2-7 | 12 | - | - | TRBV28 | CASRRDTYEQYF | TGTGCCAGCAGACGGGATACCTACGAGCAGTACTTC
TRBJ1-2 | 15 | - | TRBD1 | TRBV7-2 | CASSSRQGAPGGYTF | TGTGCCAGCAGCTCCCGACAGGGGGCGCCGGGTGGCTACACCTTC
TRBJ1-3 | 16 | - | - | TRBV18 | CASSTSRIYSGNTIYF | TGTGCCAGCTCAACCAGCAGGATCTACTCTGGAAACACCATATATTTT
TRBJ1-2 | 14 | - | - | TRBV5-1 | CASSWGRGDYGYTF | TGCGCCAGCAGCTGGGGCAGGGGTGACTATGGCTACACCTTC
TRBJ2-1 | 17 | - | TRBD1 | TRBV7-3 | CASSPAPMGQGADEQFF | TGTGCCAGCAGCCCCGCGCCGATGGGACAGGGGGCCGATGAGCAGTTCTTC
TRBJ1-6 | 13 | - | - | TRBV4-2 | CASSQTTDSPLHF | TGTGCCAGCAGCCAAACGACAGATTCACCCCTCCACTTT
TRBJ1-5 | 15 | - | - | TRBV2 | CATNQGLPDNQPQHF | TGTGCCACTAATCAGGGGCTACCGGACAATCAGCCCCAGCATTTT
TRBJ2-7 | 12 | - | TRBD1 | TRBV2 | CASSRDRYEQYF | TGTGCCAGCAGCCGGGACAGGTACGAGCAGTACTTC
TRBJ2-7 | 13 | - | TRBD2 | TRBV11-2 | CASSSSGGYEQYF | TGTGCCAGCAGCTCGAGCGGGGGCTACGAGCAGTACTTC
TRBJ2-1 | 15 | once | TRBD2 | TRBV6-5 | CASSRGTRGSNEQFF | TGTGCCAGCAGTCGGGGGACTAGAGGGTCCAATGAGCAGTTCTTC
TRBJ2-1 | 13 | - | - | TRBV11-3 | CASSSSGYNEQFF | TGTGCCAGCAGCTCAAGCGGATACAATGAGCAGTTCTTC
TRBJ1-2 | 15 | once | TRBD1 | TRBV30 | CAWSDEGQPYYGYTF | TGTGCCTGGAGTGACGAGGGACAGCCCTATTATGGCTACACCTTC
TRBJ2-7 | 15 | - | - | TRBV5-8 | CASSLIPGISYEQYF | TGTGCCAGCAGCTTGATACCAGGGATTTCCTACGAGCAGTACTTC
TRBJ1-6 | 15 | few | TRBD1 | TRBV11-2 | CASSARTGDNSPLHF | TGTGCCAGCAGCGCCAGGACAGGGGACAATTCACCCCTCCACTTT
TRBJ2-1 | 16 | - | - | TRBV7-3 | CASSLNPGHPYNEQFF | TGTGCCAGCAGCTTAAATCCAGGGCACCCCTACAATGAGCAGTTCTTC
TRBJ2-1 | 16 | - | TRBD2 | TRBV10-1 | CASSEASGRGDNEQFF | TGCGCCAGCAGTGAGGCTAGCGGGAGAGGGGACAATGAGCAGTTCTTC
TRBJ2-7 | 15 | once | TRBD2 | TRBV5-1 | CASGLGVLAGGEQYF | TGCGCCAGCGGCCTTGGGGTACTAGCGGGAGGCGAGCAGTACTTC
TRBJ2-7 | 15 | - | TRBD1 | TRBV7-2 | CASSLRGPSSYEQYF | TGTGCCAGCAGCCTAAGGGGGCCCAGCTCCTACGAGCAGTACTTC
TRBJ1-6 | 15 | - | TRBD1 | TRBV6-5 | CASSRGTAHNSPLHF | TGTGCCAGCAGCCGCGGGACAGCTCATAATTCACCCCTCCACTTT
TRBJ1-6 | 15 | - | TRBD1 | TRBV5-1 | CASSLGRTGFSPLHF | TGCGCCAGCAGCTTGGGTCGGACAGGTTTTTCACCCCTCCACTTT
TRBJ1-1 | 17 | - | - | TRBV5-3 | CARSFEDQGPQNTEAFF | TGTGCCAGAAGCTTTGAGGACCAGGGGCCTCAGAACACTGAAGCTTTCTTT
TRBJ2-7 | 13 | - | TRBD1 | TRBV5-1 | CASSPGQGREQYF | TGCGCCAGCAGCCCCGGACAGGGGAGAGAGCAGTACTTC
TRBJ2-7 | 12 | - | - | TRBV7-9 | CASSLDSVGQYF | TGTGCCAGCAGCTTAGATTCGGTCGGGCAGTACTTC
TRBJ1-5 | 15 | - | - | TRBV6-5 | CASSSEGGMGQPQHF | TGTGCCAGCAGTTCGGAAGGGGGAATGGGTCAGCCCCAGCATTTT
TRBJ1-5 | 12 | - | - | TRBV27 | CASSNLPGPQHF | TGTGCCAGCAGTAATCTCCCGGGGCCCCAGCATTTT
TRBJ2-4 | 16 | - | TRBD1 | TRBV4-1 | CASSQDQGQGANIQYF | TGCGCCAGCAGCCAAGATCAGGGACAGGGGGCGAACATTCAGTACTTC
TRBJ2-1 | 15 | - | - | TRBV4-1 | CASSQDPSPIDEQFF | TGCGCCAGCAGCCAAGATCCTAGCCCAATCGATGAGCAGTTCTTC
TRBJ1-2 | 13 | - | TRBD1 | TRBV9 | CASSPNRGGGYTF | TGTGCCAGCAGCCCCAACAGGGGAGGTGGCTACACCTTC
TRBJ2-7 | 15 | - | TRBD1 | TRBV7-9 | CASSFLRTGNNEQYF | TGTGCCAGCAGCTTTCTACGGACAGGGAACAACGAGCAGTACTTC
TRBJ2-2 | 15 | few | TRBD2 | TRBV2 | CASSELAGNTGELFF | TGTGCCAGCAGTGAACTAGCGGGAAACACCGGGGAGCTGTTTTTT
TRBJ1-1 | 13 | once | - | TRBV7-9 | CSSSLTGVTEAFF | TGTTCCAGCAGCCTAACGGGGGTGACTGAAGCTTTCTTT
TRBJ2-5 | 15 | - | TRBD2 | TRBV19 | CASSILLAGGETQYF | TGTGCCAGTAGTATTCTCCTAGCGGGAGGGGAGACCCAGTACTTC
TRBJ2-3 | 17 | - | TRBD2 | TRBV18 | CASSPLAGGSGTDTQYF | TGTGCCAGCTCCCCCCTGGCGGGAGGGAGTGGCACAGATACGCAGTATTTT